This TCR beta chain was recovered during a study of cytotoxic CD8 clonotypes in ibrutinib-treated CLL. Method: immunoSEQ multiplex PCR; TCRdb's copy keeps in-frame clones and lacks some. The sample records approximately 70,000 clones, around 80% being singletons. Germline CDR1 and CDR2: SNHLY and FYNNEI. The CDR3 extends over 11 amino acids. Trimming took 9 bases from V and 8 from J, leaving 13 bases between them. The chain recombines TRBV2 with TRBJ1-2; no reliable D call. The source is a human donor with chronic lymphocytic leukemia. Sequencing was performed on PBMCs, taken at disease progression, from a patient treated with ibrutinib. Here the CDR3 DNA reads TGTGCCAGTTTTAAGTTCGGGGGCTACACCTTC. Residues: CASFKFGGYTF. The full variable domain, completed using reference TRBV2 and TRBJ1-2, is EPEVTQTPSHQVTQMGQEVILRCVPISNHLYFYWYRQILGQKVEFLVSFYNNEISEKSEIFDDQFSVERPDGSNFTLKIRSTKLEDSAMYFCASFKFGGYTFGSGTRLTVV.